The source of this TCR beta chain is a study of T cell responses to AZD1222 COVID-19 vaccine. Findings and caveats of the study: The study sampled repertoires only after the peak T cell response. Of spike-specific TCRs, nearly half reportedly target regions left unmutated in variants.

This clone appeared a single time. Antigen specificity is unknown. Libraries were prepared by immunoSEQ multiplex PCR; TCRdb keeps only in-frame clonotypes and omits some of them. This sample has roughly 90,000 clones; around 87% occur once, and the top ten carry 2.5%. Second-dose schedules of about 4 or about 12 weeks were combined. Sequenced here: peripheral blood, sampled 28 days after the second AZD1222 dose. This clonotype was sampled from an adult who received the AZD1222 COVID-19 vaccine.

CDR3 in amino acids: CSASVGGYGYTF. CDR3 in DNA: TGCAGTGCTAGTGTAGGGGGCTATGGCTACACCTTC. V and J are TRBV20-1 and TRBJ1-2, with a tentative D call TRBD1 (6 bases). This CDR3 comprises 12 residues. V was pared by 3 bases and J by 4 bases, with 9 bases between. The germline CDR1 and CDR2 sequences are DFQATT and SNEGSKA (reference sequence).